A single sample gave rise to the 2 T cell receptor beta chains below, sequenced in a study of T cell repertoires in cytomegalovirus infection. Antigens of these TCRs are unknown. TCRdb analysed the reads with MiXCR anew, one entry per CDR3 protein. The data show about 900,000 distinct CDR3 sequences, approximately 32% seen once. Source: cultured CD8+ T cells from PBMCs, taken from culture after CMV antigen stimulation. The receptors originated from a human donor in good health (CMV status not recorded). Some clones in this sample may be carry-over from other donors' samples.

V is TRBV7-9 and J is TRBJ2-1, with 9 nucleotides matching TRBD1. V lost 8 bases, J lost 6 bases, and 8 bases stayed unmatched. The CDR3 is 14 residues long. Germline V gene lookup returns CDR1 SEHNR and CDR2 FQNEAQ (reference sequence). CDR3 nucleotide sequence: TGTGCCAGCCTTAACAGGGGGCTAGGCAATGAGCAGTTCTTC. Translated, it gives CASLNRGLGNEQFF.

The genes are TRBV27 and TRBJ1-4; perhaps TRBD1 as D (5 bases). The CDR3 length is 16 residues. From germline, CDR1 is MNHEY and CDR2 SMNVEV (reference sequence). V was pared by 5 bases and J by 6 bases, with 19 bases between. The CDR3 protein is CASSPFSGSQDEKLFF. The CDR3 DNA reads as TGTGCCAGCAGTCCCTTCTCCGGGTCACAGGATGAAAAACTGTTTTTT.